These T cell receptor beta chains were read from a single sample in a study of OX40 agonist ivuxolimab in advanced cancers. Profiled with immunoSEQ multiplex PCR; TCRdb holds only in-frame clones, not every one. In the table there are approximately 49,000 clones, about 85% of which are singletons. The material was CD4+ or CD8+ T cells sorted from blood, obtained in a trial of the OX40 agonist ivuxolimab. All receptors derive from an adult with an advanced solid tumor such as melanoma, head and neck, liver or kidney cancer. The CDR3 runs from the conserved cysteine through the conserved F or W. A D gene is named only where the DNA matches it firmly. Some rows have no size entry. The others give once, few or many, or a class for an expanded clone.

V	size	J	D	DNA	CDR3
TRBV5-1	-	TRBJ2-7	-	TGCGCCAGCAGCTCCGCGGGGACACTGATTCGGGACGAGCAGTACTTC	CASSSAGTLIRDEQYF
TRBV27	-	TRBJ2-2	TRBD1	TGTGCCAGCAGATTGGGACAGTTCACCGGGGAGCTGTTTTTT	CASRLGQFTGELFF
TRBV5-1	-	TRBJ1-3	-	TGCGCCAGCAGCTCCGGACAGGGAAACACCATATATTTT	CASSSGQGNTIYF
TRBV2	few	TRBJ2-7	-	TGTGCCAGCAACAGGGTCCACGAGCAGTACTTC	CASNRVHEQYF
TRBV5-6	-	TRBJ1-2	TRBD1	TGTGCCAGCAGCTTGAAAGGGACAGGGCCCACTTATGGCTACACCTTC	CASSLKGTGPTYGYTF
TRBV6-4	-	TRBJ2-5	TRBD1	TGTGCCAGCAGTGCAGGGACAGGGGGCGAAGAGACCCAGTACTTC	CASSAGTGGEETQYF
TRBV10-2	-	TRBJ1-1	-	TGCGCCAGCAGTGAGATTGGGCAGGGTCTCCTCTTT	CASSEIGQGLLF
TRBV10-3	once	TRBJ2-2	-	TGTGCCATCAGCTCCAGGGATAACACCGGGGAGCTGTTTTTT	CAISSRDNTGELFF
TRBV5-1	-	TRBJ2-7	TRBD2	TGCGCCAGCAGCCGGGGACTAGCGGGAGTAAGCGAGCAGTACTTC	CASSRGLAGVSEQYF
TRBV30	-	TRBJ2-3	-	TGTGCCTGGACCGCCGGACTGCCTAGCACAGATACGCAGTATTTT	CAWTAGLPSTDTQYF
TRBV9	medium-sized	TRBJ2-3	TRBD2	TGTGCCAGCAGCGTAGCCCAACTAGCGTCTGATACGCAGTATTTT	CASSVAQLASDTQYF
TRBV7-8	-	TRBJ2-5	-	TGTGCCAGCAGCCGATCAGAGACCCAGTACTTC	CASSRSETQYF
TRBV5-1	-	TRBJ1-2	TRBD1	TGCGCCAGCAGCTTACAGGGGGACGGCTACACCTTC	CASSLQGDGYTF
TRBV2	-	TRBJ2-2	-	TGTGCCAGCAGTGGTCAGCAGACCGGGGAGCTGTTTTTT	CASSGQQTGELFF
TRBV10-3	-	TRBJ2-7	TRBD1	TGTGCCATCAGTACAGGGGGCCACGAGCAGTACTTC	CAISTGGHEQYF
TRBV18	once	TRBJ2-5	-	TGTGCCAGCTCACCTCGAGGCACGCCAGAGACCCAGTACTTC	CASSPRGTPETQYF